A single sample is the source of the 32 T cell receptor beta chains below, sequenced in a study of metastatic and nonmetastatic thyroid tumors. With MiXCR, TCRdb reprocessed the PCR reads. The profile shows approximately 19,000 clones, roughly 22% of them singletons. Each patient went into thyroid surgery without having received any treatment. Sequenced input: tumor tissue. All receptors come from a male donor with papillary thyroid cancer or a benign thyroid nodule (not recorded which). Some clones in this sample may be carry-over from other donors' samples.

This clone was counted at least ten times. The chain has TRBV28 and TRBJ2-5, with D possibly matching TRBD1 (6 bases). Germline loops: CDR1 MDHEN, CDR2 SYDVKM. Trimming left V 5 bases short and J 3 bases short, with 16 bases between. The CDR3 runs 15 residues. The CDR3 DNA reads TGTGCCAGCAGTATGAATTCCGGGACAAAAGAGACCCAGTACTTC. It specifies CASSMNSGTKETQYF.

As regards this clone: One end of the junction fails to match germline, which may point to a read error. This chain joins TRBV11-2 and TRBJ2-3, with 9 bases fitting TRBD1. Germline CDR1 reads SGHAT; CDR2 reads FQNNGV. The CDR3 covers 14 residues. CDR3 amino acids: CASSPGTGKDTQCF. In DNA, the CDR3 is TGTGCCAGCAGCCCTGGGACAGGGAAGGATACACAGTGTTTT.

This clone is medium-sized (0.01 to 0.1%). The chain has TRBV7-8 and TRBJ1-3, with TRBD1 matching over 7 bases. The CDR3 length is 17 residues. Germline assignment: CDR1 SGHVS and CDR2 FQNEAQ. Trimming at V came to 0 bases and at J to 0 bases, leaving 5 bases not matched to a gene. Here the CDR3 reads CASSLAMTGSSGNTIYF. The CDR3 bases are TGTGCCAGCAGCTTAGCCATGACAGGGAGCTCTGGAAACACCATATATTTT. Combining the CDR3 with reference TRBV7-8 and TRBJ1-3 gives the whole variable domain GAGVSQSPRYKVAKRGQDVALRCDPISGHVSLFWYQQALGQGPEFLTYFQNEAQLDKSGLPSDRFFAERPEGSVSTLKIQRTQQEDSAVYLCASSLAMTGSSGNTIYFGEGSWLTVV.

The table lists this clone with a few counts. The chain carries TRBV6-5 and TRBJ2-5; D might be TRBD1 or TRBD2, each matching 6 bases. The CDR3 extends over 15 amino acids. Trimming shortened V by 2 bases and J by 4 bases, and 14 bases separated the two germline ends. Per germline, CDR1 MNHEY and CDR2 SVGAGI. The chain's CDR3 is CASSYGPGGPETQYF. CDR3 in DNA: TGTGCCAGCAGTTACGGTCCCGGGGGCCCAGAGACCCAGTACTTC.

This clone was seen more than once but under ten times. With a much larger clone just one base away, this may be a read error. Other nucleotide sequences in the sample specify the same CDR3. The chain is built from TRBV14 and TRBJ1-1, with unresolved D. CDR3 length: 18 residues. Germline-derived CDR1 and CDR2 are SGHDN and FVKESK. CDR3 residues: CASSQQQIFGLPNTEAFF. In nucleotides, the CDR3 is TGCGCCAGCAGCCAACAACAGATTTTTGGGTTACCGAACACTGAAGCTTTCTTT.

This clone showed up just once. One base away lies a much larger clone, so this may be a sequencing read error. This chain uses TRBV9 with TRBJ1-6; no firm D call. Germline V gives CDR1 SGDLS, CDR2 YYNGEE. CDR3 size: 10 residues. CDR3 sequence: CSSSVDTGRF. The CDR3 nucleotides read TGTTCCAGCAGCGTAGATACTGGTCGATTT.

This clone was seen many times. This chain uses TRBV10-3 with TRBJ1-6, with TRBD1 matching 8 bases. Germline CDR1 ENHRY, CDR2 SYGVKD. The CDR3 spans 15 residues. J lost 9 bases, V lost 10 bases, and 14 bases had no gene match. The CDR3 loop reads CASQPEGQGSSPLHF. The CDR3, as DNA: TGTGCCAGCCAACCCGAAGGACAGGGTTCTTCACCCCTCCACTTT.

This clone was counted at least ten times. The CDR3 spells CAWRLAGGGTDTQYF. The CDR3 nucleotides are TGTGCCTGGAGGCTAGCCGGAGGGGGCACAGATACGCAGTATTTT. The gene calls are TRBV30 and TRBJ2-3; D is possibly TRBD2 (6 bases). The CDR3 runs 15 residues. V lost 3 bases and J lost 1, with 14 bases in between. The germline CDR1 and CDR2 sequences are GTSNPN and SVGIG (reference sequence). Based on the CDR3 plus reference TRBV30 and TRBJ2-3, the full variable domain is SQTIHQWPATLVQPVGSPLSLECTVEGTSNPNLYWYRQAAGRGLQLLFYSVGIGQISSEVPQNLSASRPQDRQFILSSKKLLLSDSGFYLCAWRLAGGGTDTQYFGPGTRLTVL.

This clone was seen only a few times. This may be a read error: a much more frequent sequence differs by one nucleotide. V usage is TRBV4-1 and J usage is TRBJ2-1, with D possibly matching TRBD2 (6 bases). Germline CDR1 and CDR2: MGHRA and YSYEKL. The CDR3 has 21 amino acids. V was pared by 3 bases and J by 1 base, with 28 bases between. CDR3 residues: CASSQSQVGVAVVPSYNEQFF. The CDR3 DNA sequence: TGCGCCAGCAGCCAGAGCCAGGTCGGGGTAGCGGTAGTTCCGTCCTACAATGAGCAGTTCTTC.

Notes on this clone: A read error is likely, as this CDR3 ends without the conserved phenylalanine or tryptophan. The DNA is left out, because the CDR3 cannot be placed on it with certainty; the CDR3 is given as TCRdb lists it. The chain is built from TRBV28 and TRBJ2-2; TRBD1 was called by the table and not checked on the DNA. The CDR3 is 12 residues long, counting both termini. CDR1 and CDR2 from the germline V gene are MDHEN and SYDVKM. CDR3 amino acids: CASSLRPGDRAG.

This clone was seen ten or more times. The rearrangement links TRBV27 to TRBJ2-2; D gene unclear. Germline CDR1 MNHEY, CDR2 SMNVEV (reference sequence). V lost 0 bases and J 7 bases, leaving 9 bases between the germline ends. The length of the CDR3 is 14 residues. CDR3 sequence reads: CASSLSGSYGELFF. CDR3 nucleotide sequence: TGTGCCAGCAGTTTATCGGGTTCGTACGGGGAGCTGTTTTTT.

The chain carries TRBV7-2 and TRBJ1-5, with unresolved D. Germline loops: CDR1 SGHTA, CDR2 FQGNSA. The CDR3 has 15 residues. V was shortened by 2 bases and J by 5 bases, with 13 bases between the two germline ends. The CDR3 loop is CASSLSLEADQPQHF. The CDR3 DNA follows: TGTGCCAGCAGCTTAAGCTTGGAAGCGGATCAGCCCCAGCATTTT.

This clone appeared a single time. This chain links TRBV5-4 with TRBJ2-2; no definite D call. This CDR3 contains 12 residues. Per germline, CDR1 SGHNT and CDR2 YYREEE (reference sequence). The V gene lost 3 bases and the J gene lost 9 bases, with 9 bases spanning the gap. Written as DNA, the CDR3 is TGTGCCAGCAGCTGTTTGTTCCGGGAGCTGTTTTTT. Residues: CASSCLFRELFF.

This clone was observed many times. This chain uses TRBV12-3 or TRBV12-4 with TRBJ2-3; D gene uncertain. CDR3 length equals 14 residues. V gave up 7 bases and J gave up 2 bases, with 13 bases separating them. The CDR3 protein is CASTRNQNTDTQYF. The CDR3 nucleotides read TGTGCCAGCACCCGAAACCAGAACACAGATACGCAGTATTTT.

This clone was seen at least ten times. The gene calls are TRBV5-1 and TRBJ2-2, with 7 nucleotides matching TRBD2. Germline assignment: CDR1 SGHRS and CDR2 YFSETQ. V gave up 0 bases and J gave up 0 bases; unmatched junction bases: 14. This CDR3 contains 20 residues. The CDR3 coding sequence is TGCGCCAGCAGCTTGGGTTCTAGCGGAAGTTTTTGGGCGAACACCGGGGAGCTGTTTTTT. As protein: CASSLGSSGSFWANTGELFF.

This clone was detected many times. The rearrangement joins TRBV5-6 to TRBJ1-1; no clear D gene. Germline CDR1 reads SGHDT; CDR2 reads YYEEEE. Trimming pared 0 bases from V and 5 bases from J, leaving 8 bases between. The CDR3 covers 13 residues. CDR3 amino acids: CASSLGLRTEAFF. The DNA for the CDR3 is TGTGCCAGCAGCTTGGGGCTACGGACTGAAGCTTTCTTT.

This clone has at least ten counts. The chain combines TRBV29-1 with TRBJ2-5, with D perhaps TRBD1 or TRBD2 (5 bases each). The CDR3 is 11 residues long. V was cut by 4 bases and J by 5 bases, with 8 bases left in between. Germline lookup yields CDR1 SQVTM and CDR2 ANQGSEA. The CDR3 loop reads CSVAEGETQYF. Here the CDR3 DNA reads TGCAGCGTTGCAGAGGGGGAGACCCAGTACTTC.

This clone was picked up many times. This specimen includes other DNA sequences encoding the same CDR3. The gene calls are TRBV11-2 and TRBJ1-2; D gene unclear. V was trimmed by 1 base and J by 2 bases, leaving 5 bases between them. The CDR3 spans 13 residues. Germline V CDR1 and CDR2: SGHAT, FQNNGV. The CDR3 sequence: CASSLGQNYGYTF. The CDR3 DNA reads as TGTGCCAGCAGCTTAGGCCAGAACTATGGCTACACCTTC.

Regarding this clone: One end of the junction fails to match germline, which may point to a read error. V and J are TRBV6-2 or TRBV6-3 and TRBJ1-6; maybe TRBD1 (6 bases). The germline CDR1 and CDR2 sequences are MNHEY and SVGEGT. CDR3 length: 13 residues. In DNA, the CDR3 is TGTGCCAGCATTTACAGGGATAATTCACCCCTCCACTTT. Protein product: CASIYRDNSPLHF.

This clone has ten or more counts. This chain connects TRBV6-1 to TRBJ2-3, with D maybe TRBD2 (6 bases). The CDR3 contains 15 residues. The V end lost 4 bases, the J end lost 3 bases, and 14 bases lay between the germline ends. Germline CDR1 and CDR2: MNHNS and SASEGT. Here the CDR3 DNA reads TGTGCCAGCAGTGCGGGAGAGCCTAGGACAGATACGCAGTATTTT. Residues: CASSAGEPRTDTQYF.

This clone came up a few times. The chain carries TRBV12-3 or TRBV12-4 and TRBJ2-7; 7 positions match TRBD1. Unmatched junction bases numbered 12, after V lost 9 bases and J lost 7 bases. The CDR3 has 13 amino acids. DNA of the CDR3: TGTGCCAGTTCACCGGGAAAGGGGGCAGAGCAGTACTTC. It encodes CASSPGKGAEQYF.

This clone was seen ten or more times. The chain employs TRBV30 and TRBJ1-6; D possibly corresponds to TRBD1 (5 bases). This CDR3 contains 14 residues. Between the trimmed V and J ends, which lost 5 bases and 0 bases, there was a span of 8 bases. Germline CDR1 GTSNPN, CDR2 SVGIG (reference sequence). CDR3 sequence reads: CAWGGSSYNSPLHF. CDR3 nucleotides: TGTGCCTGGGGGGGGAGCTCCTATAATTCACCCCTCCACTTT.

This clone appeared a few times. A clone one base away is much larger, so this may be a read error. Other DNA sequences in this sample translate to the same CDR3. The CDR3 coding sequence is TGTGCCTGGAGTAACGGAGGGGGACTTGAGGATGAGCAGTTCTTC. It codes for CAWSNGGGLEDEQFF. The genes are TRBV30 and TRBJ2-1; D may correspond to TRBD1 or TRBD2 (6 bases each). Trimming shortened V by 2 bases and J by 8 bases, and 19 bases separated the two germline ends. CDR1 is GTSNPN and CDR2 is SVGIG in the germline V gene (reference sequence). The CDR3 extends over 15 amino acids. Full variable domain (remainder filled in from reference TRBV30 and TRBJ2-1): SQTIHQWPATLVQPVGSPLSLECTVEGTSNPNLYWYRQAAGRGLQLLFYSVGIGQISSEVPQNLSASRPQDRQFILSSKKLLLSDSGFYLCAWSNGGGLEDEQFFGPGTRLTVL.

This clone was detected many times. Mismatch with germline at one junction end may stem from a read error. The CDR3 DNA is TGTGCCAGCAGTTACTCGACAGGCCCGGTTGGTTTT. Translation: CASSYSTGPVGF. V is TRBV6-2 or TRBV6-3 and J is TRBJ1-5; tentatively, D is TRBD1 (6 bases). The CDR3 totals 12 residues. Germline-derived CDR1 and CDR2 are MNHEY and SVGEGT.

The chain is built from TRBV7-2 and TRBJ1-5; D possibly corresponds to TRBD1 (5 bases). V lost 6 bases to trimming and J lost 2 bases, with 14 bases between them. The CDR3 sequence is 15 residues long. Germline CDR1 is SGHTA and CDR2 is FQGNSA. The CDR3 region has the DNA TGTGCCAGCAGTTGGGGGATTTCGGGCAATCAGCCCCAGCATTTT. Amino acid sequence: CASSWGISGNQPQHF.

This clone was detected many times. This chain uses TRBV5-5 with TRBJ2-3; a possible D gene is TRBD1 (5 bases). The germline CDR1 and CDR2 sequences are SGHKS and YYEKEE (reference sequence). The ends were cut back, 4 bases at V and 2 bases at J, with 11 bases in the middle. CDR3 length: 14 residues. DNA for the CDR3: TGTGCCAGCAGCATGGACACACTCACAGATACGCAGTATTTT. This sequence encodes CASSMDTLTDTQYF.

This chain joins TRBV11-3 and TRBJ2-2; 9 nucleotides line up with TRBD1. The J segment lost 6 bases and the V segment lost 2 bases, leaving 4 bases of the junction unmatched. Germline V gene data show CDR1 as SGHNT and CDR2 as YENEEA. The CDR3 totals 15 residues. CDR3 nucleotide sequence: TGTGCCAGCAGCTTAATGGGACAGGGTGCCGGGGAGCTGTTTTTT. As protein: CASSLMGQGAGELFF.

In its sample, this clone was seen many times. The rearrangement uses TRBV25-1 and TRBJ1-1; D is uncertain. This CDR3 comprises 12 residues. V was pared by 6 bases and J by 0 bases, with 5 bases between. Germline V gives CDR1 MGHDK, CDR2 SYGVNS. The chain's CDR3 is CASRRMNTEAFF. The CDR3 DNA follows: TGTGCCAGCAGAAGGATGAACACTGAAGCTTTCTTT.

Points on this clone: A read error may produce the germline difference seen at one junction end. This chain uses TRBV24-1 with TRBJ2-3; D gene unclear. There are 13 residues in the CDR3. Germline CDR1 and CDR2: KGHDR and SFDVKD. CDR3 sequence: CSTSDFTTDTQYF. The CDR3 DNA reads as TGTTCCACCAGTGATTTCACCACAGATACGCAGTATTTT.

This clone has at least ten counts. V gene TRBV27 combines with J gene TRBJ1-2, with D maybe TRBD1 (6 bases). V lost 8 bases and J lost 4, with 11 bases in between. CDR1 is MNHEY and CDR2 is SMNVEV in the germline V gene (reference sequence). The CDR3 consists of 12 residues. The CDR3 DNA reads as TGTGCCAGCCCTGGACAGACCTATGGCTACACCTTC. Translating it yields CASPGQTYGYTF.

The sample holds many counts of this clone. V and J are TRBV9 and TRBJ2-3; the D is unclear. Germline CDR1 is SGDLS and CDR2 is YYNGEE. V lost 1 base and J 6 bases, leaving 9 bases between the germline ends. The CDR3 is made up of 13 amino acids. The CDR3 nucleotides are TGTGCCAGCAGCGTAACAAGGGCCGATACGCAGTATTTT. Protein sequence: CASSVTRADTQYF.

This chain links TRBV9 with TRBJ2-2; TRBD2 matches 8 bases. Germline CDR1 SGDLS, CDR2 YYNGEE. The CDR3 extends over 16 amino acids. Germline trimming cut 1 base from V and 1 base from J; bases unmatched to any gene: 3. The CDR3 DNA sequence: TGTGCCAGCAGCGTACAGCTAGCGGGGAACACCGGGGAGCTGTTTTTT. Encoded protein: CASSVQLAGNTGELFF.